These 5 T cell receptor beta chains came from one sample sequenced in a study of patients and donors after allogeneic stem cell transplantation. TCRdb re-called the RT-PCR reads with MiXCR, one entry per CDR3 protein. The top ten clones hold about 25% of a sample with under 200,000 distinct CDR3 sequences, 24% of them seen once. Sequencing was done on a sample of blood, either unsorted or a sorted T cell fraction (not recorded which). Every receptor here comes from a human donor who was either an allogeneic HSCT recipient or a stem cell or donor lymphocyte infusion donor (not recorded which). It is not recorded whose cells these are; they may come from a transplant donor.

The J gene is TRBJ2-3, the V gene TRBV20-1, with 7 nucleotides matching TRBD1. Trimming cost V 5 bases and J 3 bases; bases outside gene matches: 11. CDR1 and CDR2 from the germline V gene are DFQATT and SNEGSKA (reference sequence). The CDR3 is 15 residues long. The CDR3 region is CSAVSGDRNTDTQYF. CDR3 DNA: TGCAGTGCTGTTAGTGGGGACAGAAATACAGATACGCAGTATTTT.

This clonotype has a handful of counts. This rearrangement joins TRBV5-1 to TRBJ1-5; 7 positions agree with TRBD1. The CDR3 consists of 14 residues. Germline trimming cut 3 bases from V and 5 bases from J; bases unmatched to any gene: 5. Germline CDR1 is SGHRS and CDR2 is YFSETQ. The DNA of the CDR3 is TGCGCCAGCAGCTGGGGGACAGTAGATCAGCCCCAGCATTTT. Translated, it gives CASSWGTVDQPQHF.

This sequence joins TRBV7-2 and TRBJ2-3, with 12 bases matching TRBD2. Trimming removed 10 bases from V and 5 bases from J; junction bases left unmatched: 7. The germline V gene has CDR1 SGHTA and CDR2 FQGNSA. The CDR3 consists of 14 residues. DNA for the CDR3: TGTGCCAACGCACGGACTAGCGGGATAGATACGCAGTATTTT. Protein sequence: CANARTSGIDTQYF.

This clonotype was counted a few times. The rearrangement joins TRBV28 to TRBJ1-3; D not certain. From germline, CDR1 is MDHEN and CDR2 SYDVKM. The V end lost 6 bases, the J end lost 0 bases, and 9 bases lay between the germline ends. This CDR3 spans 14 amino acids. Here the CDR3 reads CASSLQPSGNTIYF. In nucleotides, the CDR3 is TGTGCCAGCAGCCTACAGCCCTCTGGAAACACCATATATTTT.

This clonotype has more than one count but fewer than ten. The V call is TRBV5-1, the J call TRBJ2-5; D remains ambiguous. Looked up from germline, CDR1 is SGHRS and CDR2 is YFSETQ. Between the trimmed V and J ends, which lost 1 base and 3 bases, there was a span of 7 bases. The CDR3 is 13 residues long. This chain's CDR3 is CASSLSWEETQYF. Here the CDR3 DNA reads TGCGCCAGCAGCTTGTCTTGGGAAGAGACCCAGTACTTC.